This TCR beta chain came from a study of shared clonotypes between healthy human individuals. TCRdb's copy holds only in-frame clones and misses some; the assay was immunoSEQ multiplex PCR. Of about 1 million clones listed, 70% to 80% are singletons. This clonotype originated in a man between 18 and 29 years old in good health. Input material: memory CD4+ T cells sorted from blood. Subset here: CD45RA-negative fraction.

This CDR3 is CASTRQIALTPSGNTIYF. The DNA of the CDR3 is TGTGCCAGTACGAGACAGATTGCACTTACTCCCTCTGGAAACACCATATATTTT. The J gene is TRBJ1-3, the V gene TRBV19; TRBD1 might be the D (5 bases). The V end lost 7 bases, the J end lost 0 bases, and 22 bases lay between the germline ends. The length of the CDR3 is 18 residues. The germline V gene has CDR1 LNHDA and CDR2 SQIVND (reference sequence).